This entry is about one T cell receptor beta chain. The data are from a study of shared clonotypes between healthy human individuals. The CDR3 is 14 amino acids. With V trimmed by 3 bases and J by 3 bases, 2 bases remained unmatched. Germline V gives CDR1 MNHEY, CDR2 SMNVEV (reference sequence). Measured with immunoSEQ multiplex PCR; TCRdb has only the in-frame clones, and not every one. The sample yields over a million clones, 96% seen once. The donors, healthy adults who were HIV-negative, had experienced no recent acute infections or vaccinations. The chain links TRBV27 to TRBJ2-1, with 7 positions matching TRBD2. The sequenced sample consisted of naive CD4+ T cells sorted from blood. Subset indicated: CD45RA+ positively selected. The clonotype originates from a man aged 25-45 years in good health. CDR3 amino acids: CASSFREVYNEQFF. The CDR3 DNA reads as TGTGCCAGCAGTTTTCGGGAGGTCTACAATGAGCAGTTCTTC.